This section outlines one TCR beta chain sequence together with its context. Antigen: not known. Produced via immunoSEQ multiplex PCR; TCRdb's table is partial and in-frame only. The sample contains 240,000 or so clones, approximately 83% of which appear only once. Unstimulated Tregs (CD4+CD25+CD127-) and CD4+CD25- non-Tregs were sorted from PBMCs. The source of the sample is a study of Tregs in tolerant kidney transplant recipients. Findings and caveats of the study: Activated donor B cell expansion appeared to reveal the most relevant donor-specific TCRbeta repertoire. No direct test of biological reproducibility was done here. The small number of patients limits these findings pending further validation.

CDR1 and CDR2 (germline): SGHRS, YFSETQ. The CDR3 runs 16 residues. Trimming pared 0 bases from V and 0 bases from J, leaving 12 bases between. The material sequenced was CD4+ T cells from blood. The TCR was taken from a human donor in good health. The chain employs TRBV5-1 and TRBJ2-5; D may be TRBD2 (5 bases). Here the CDR3 DNA reads TGCGCCAGCAGCTTGGGGGCTAGCCGTAACCAAGAGACCCAGTACTTC. Its translation is CASSLGASRNQETQYF.